The 21 T cell receptor beta chains below were found in one sample sequenced in a study of control samples from healthy donors and cancer patients. Sequencing was performed with immunoSEQ multiplex PCR; in TCRdb, only in-frame clones are kept and a portion is missing. The table includes about 55,000 clones, approximately 95% detected once. Sequenced sample: blood. These TCRs come from a woman between 18 and 29 years old in good health.

The genes are TRBV28 and TRBJ1-2; D perhaps matches TRBD1 (6 bases). Germline assignment: CDR1 MDHEN and CDR2 SYDVKM. This CDR3 is 13 amino acids long. Trimming left V 7 bases short and J 8 bases short, with 17 bases between. Here the CDR3 DNA reads TGTGCCAGCATCCAGGGGCATGAGGGAGGCTACACCTTC. Protein product: CASIQGHEGGYTF.

The sample holds one count of this clone. This chain connects TRBV10-2 to TRBJ2-3, with TRBD2 identical over 13 bases. Germline loops: CDR1 WSHSY, CDR2 SAAADI. This CDR3 has 17 amino acids. Trimming cost V 3 bases and J 3 bases; bases outside gene matches: 6. The CDR3 loop reads CASSDPPGLAGTDTQYF. CDR3 DNA: TGCGCCAGCAGTGATCCCCCGGGACTAGCGGGGACAGATACGCAGTATTTT.

The gene calls are TRBV6-6 and TRBJ1-2; no reliable D call. The CDR3 totals 14 residues. Between the trimmed V and J ends, which lost 6 bases and 0 bases, there was a span of 11 bases. Looked up from germline, CDR1 is MNHNY and CDR2 is SVGAGI (reference sequence). In nucleotides, the CDR3 is TGTGCCAGCAGCCCCCAAACAGCTAACTATGGCTACACCTTC. Its translation is CASSPQTANYGYTF.

This chain links TRBV25-1 with TRBJ2-5; 8 bases are shared with TRBD2. The V gene end was trimmed by 1 base and the J gene end by 1 base; junction bases not matched to a gene: 8. The CDR3 sequence is 17 residues long. The V gene's germline CDR1 is MGHDK and CDR2 SYGVNS. The CDR3 nucleotides are TGTGCCAGCAGTGAATCCTTTAGCGGGGCGTCCCAAGAGACCCAGTACTTC. Translating it yields CASSESFSGASQETQYF.

V is TRBV6-5 and J is TRBJ1-2; TRBD1 might be the D (6 bases). V was clipped by 8 bases and J by 4 bases, with 20 bases between them. Germline CDR1 MNHEY, CDR2 SVGAGI. This CDR3 has 15 amino acids. CDR3 protein: CASEVQGPRLYGYTF. The CDR3 region has the DNA TGTGCCAGCGAAGTACAGGGACCCCGACTCTATGGCTACACCTTC.

The V gene is TRBV10-2, the J gene TRBJ2-2; TRBD1 might be the D (6 bases). There are 15 residues in the CDR3. V was clipped by 3 bases and J by 7 bases, with 15 bases between them. In germline, CDR1 is WSHSY, CDR2 SAAADI. In DNA, the CDR3 is TGCGCCAGCAGTGAACCTCAGGGGAAGGACGGGGAGCTGTTTTTT. This sequence encodes CASSEPQGKDGELFF.

This chain joins TRBV24-1 and TRBJ1-6, with D possibly matching TRBD1 (5 bases). This CDR3 region has 13 residues. With 12 bases removed from V and 8 bases from J, the gap between germline ends came to 16 bases. The germline gives CDR1 KGHDR, CDR2 SFDVKD. Written as DNA, the CDR3 is TGTGCCCCTAGTGGGAGGGGATATTCACCCCTCCACTTT. Amino acid sequence: CAPSGRGYSPLHF.

This chain uses TRBV6-1 with TRBJ1-1; D possibly corresponds to TRBD1 (5 bases). The CDR3 spans 17 residues. With 2 bases removed from V and 6 bases from J, the gap between germline ends came to 22 bases. Germline V lookup: CDR1 MNHNS, CDR2 SASEGT. As DNA, the CDR3 is TGTGCCAGCAGTGAATTTGCCACGGGGGAAGGCTCCCCTGAAGCTTTCTTT. Residues: CASSEFATGEGSPEAFF.

This clone was recorded only once. V is TRBV12-3 or TRBV12-4 and J is TRBJ1-2; D is possibly TRBD1 (5 bases). Deletions cut 8 bases from V and 5 bases from J, with 15 bases between. The CDR3 has 13 residues. This chain's CDR3 is CASDPGTLYGYTF. As DNA, the CDR3 is TGTGCCAGCGACCCCGGGACGCTTTATGGCTACACCTTC.

The genes are TRBV7-3 and TRBJ1-2; D perhaps matches TRBD1 (6 bases). Germline assignment: CDR1 SGHTA and CDR2 FQGTGA. This CDR3 comprises 13 residues. Trimming stripped 5 bases from V and 11 bases from J, with 18 bases between. CDR3 nucleotide sequence: TGTGCCAGCAGCCGAACTCCAGGGGAAGTGTACACCTTC. It yields the protein CASSRTPGEVYTF.

This chain connects TRBV2 to TRBJ2-1; the D gene is possibly TRBD1 (5 bases). CDR3 length equals 14 residues. Trimming shortened V by 3 bases and J by 3 bases, and 9 bases separated the two germline ends. From germline, CDR1 is SNHLY and CDR2 FYNNEI. The CDR3 reads CASSEDTIYNEQFF. CDR3 DNA sequence: TGTGCCAGCAGTGAGGACACAATCTACAATGAGCAGTTCTTC.

This clone showed up just once. This chain links TRBV7-2 with TRBJ1-1, with D hard to call. CDR3 length: 16 amino acids. CDR1 SGHTA and CDR2 FQGNSA come from the germline V gene. V lost 2 bases and J 10 bases, leaving 23 bases between the germline ends. CDR3 region: CASSLNLSPVADGAFF. In DNA form, the CDR3 reads TGTGCCAGCAGCTTAAATCTTTCCCCTGTCGCCGATGGAGCTTTCTTT.

The gene calls are TRBV29-1 and TRBJ1-2; D unclear. The CDR3 has 11 residues. CDR1 is SQVTM, CDR2 ANQGSEA, per germline. The V and J ends lost 4 bases and 6 bases respectively, with 9 bases between them. The CDR3 coding sequence is TGCAGCGTTGGGATAGAGGATGGCTACACCTTC. Translated: CSVGIEDGYTF.

V is TRBV7-6 and J is TRBJ2-2; TRBD2 matches at 9 bases. CDR3 size: 16 residues. Germline trimming cut 5 bases from V and 4 bases from J; bases unmatched to any gene: 8. Germline CDR1 SGHVS, CDR2 FNYEAQ. This CDR3 reads CASSTLLAGPTGELFF. The CDR3, as DNA: TGTGCCAGCAGCACACTCCTAGCGGGGCCCACCGGGGAGCTGTTTTTT.

This rearrangement joins TRBV11-3 to TRBJ2-6; no firm D call. Deletions cut 3 bases from V and 0 bases from J, with 18 bases between. Germline CDR1 is SGHNT and CDR2 is YENEEA. The CDR3 extends over 19 amino acids. The CDR3 reads CASSLAPAIVDSGANVLTF. The CDR3 DNA sequence: TGTGCCAGCAGCTTGGCCCCGGCAATAGTCGACTCTGGGGCCAACGTCCTGACTTTC.

J is TRBJ2-5 and V is TRBV27, with 8 bases identical to TRBD2. Trimming removed 5 bases from V and 0 bases from J; junction bases left unmatched: 5. The germline CDR1 and CDR2 sequences are MNHEY and SMNVEV (reference sequence). The CDR3 is 15 amino acids. The CDR3 sequence is CASSAGGLNQETQYF. DNA for the CDR3: TGTGCCAGCAGTGCGGGGGGACTGAACCAAGAGACCCAGTACTTC.

This chain's CDR3 is CASSQEGGTQRQFF. In DNA form, the CDR3 reads TGTGCCAGCAGCCAAGAGGGGGGTACCCAGAGGCAGTTCTTC. This rearrangement joins TRBV3-1 (or the pseudogene TRBV3-2) to TRBJ2-1, with D perhaps matching TRBD2 (6 bases). CDR3 length equals 14 residues. Germline values: CDR1 LGHDT, CDR2 YNNKEL (reference sequence). V was shortened by 0 bases and J by 12 bases, with 15 bases between the two germline ends.

The genes are TRBV6-5 and TRBJ2-5, with D maybe TRBD1 (5 bases). The germline V and J ends were trimmed by 6 bases and 2 bases, with 13 bases remaining between them. CDR3 length: 14 amino acids. Germline CDR1 and CDR2: MNHEY and SVGAGI. The CDR3 is CASSPRANQETQYF. The CDR3 bases are TGTGCCAGCAGCCCCAGGGCGAATCAAGAGACCCAGTACTTC.

This chain links TRBV29-1 with TRBJ2-7; 9 nucleotides match TRBD1. The length of the CDR3 is 14 residues. CDR1 SQVTM and CDR2 ANQGSEA come from the germline V gene. The V segment lost 4 bases and the J segment 2 bases; nucleotides outside the gene matches: 6. In DNA, the CDR3 is TGCAGCGTTGTAGGGACAGGGTTAGCCTACGAGCAGTACTTC. The encoded protein is CSVVGTGLAYEQYF.

The chain combines TRBV2 with TRBJ1-2; possible D gene TRBD1, 6 bases. The V end was cut by 0 bases, the J end by 5 bases, with 10 bases between. Germline-derived CDR1 and CDR2 are SNHLY and FYNNEI. CDR3 size: 14 residues. CDR3 sequence (DNA): TGTGCCAGCAGTGAAGCGGGGGCAGAGTATGGCTACACCTTC. As protein: CASSEAGAEYGYTF.

This clone is a singleton in its sample. The chain carries TRBV20-1 and TRBJ1-1, with a tentative D call TRBD1 (5 bases). The germline V gene encodes CDR1 DFQATT and CDR2 SNEGSKA (reference sequence). Trimming pared 6 bases from V and 0 bases from J, leaving 14 bases between. The CDR3 has 14 residues. CDR3 nucleotides: TGCAGTGCGAGTTGGGGGGTCTTGAACACTGAAGCTTTCTTT. Translating it yields CSASWGVLNTEAFF.